Listed below are T cell receptor beta chains from one sample, sequenced in a study of T cell repertoires in cytomegalovirus infection. TCRdb passed the reads through MiXCR, listing each CDR3 protein once. The sample consists of about 150,000 distinct CDR3 sequences, 20% to 25% of them appearing once. The sequenced sample was PBMCs. The receptor source for this set is a human donor in good health (CMV status not recorded). Some clones in this sample may be carry-over from other donors' samples. CDR3s include the opening cysteine and the closing phenylalanine or tryptophan. The D gene is left open where the match is weak. Part of the rows lack a size; the others show once, few, many or a class for expanded clones.

d_call,clone_size,j_call,v_call,cdr3_nt,cdr3_aa
-,-,TRBJ2-7,TRBV5-1,TGCGCCAGCAGCTTGGAAGGCAGGGGATACGAGCAGTACTTC,CASSLEGRGYEQYF
-,-,TRBJ1-5,TRBV6-2/TRBV6-3,TGTGCCAGCAGGCAAGGGCGGGTCAATCAGCCCCAGCATTTT,CASRQGRVNQPQHF
-,many,TRBJ2-1,TRBV12-3/TRBV12-4,TGTGCCAGCAGTTCCGGGACCCCCAATGAGCAGTTCTTC,CASSSGTPNEQFF
TRBD2,-,TRBJ2-4,TRBV7-2,TGTGCCAGCAGCTTAGAAAGCCTAGCGGGGGGCCTAGCCAAAAACATTCAGTACTTC,CASSLESLAGGLAKNIQYF
-,few,TRBJ1-5,TRBV24-1,TGTGCCACCAGTGAGGCGGTCTCCGCTCAGCCCCAGCATTTT,CATSEAVSAQPQHF
-,many,TRBJ2-7,TRBV7-3,TGTGCCAGCACCCGGTACCGTGGCACCCGCGAGCAGTACTTC,CASTRYRGTREQYF
-,many,TRBJ2-7,TRBV7-2,TGTGCCAGCAGCTCAAGCTGGGGGGCAGCATACGAGCAGTACTTC,CASSSSWGAAYEQYF
-,-,TRBJ2-7,TRBV20-1,TGCAGTGCTAGAGAATGGACGGACGAGCAGTACTTC,CSAREWTDEQYF
TRBD1,-,TRBJ1-5,TRBV28,TGTGCCAGCAGTTCCCTGACAGGGGGCAATCAGCCCCAGCATTTT,CASSSLTGGNQPQHF
TRBD2,many,TRBJ2-4,TRBV7-2,TGTGCCAGCAGCTTAGAGCGGGGAGCCAAAAACATTCAGTACTTC,CASSLERGAKNIQYF
TRBD1,once,TRBJ2-7,TRBV6-5,TGTGCCAGCAGTTTAACGGGGACAGGGATCTACGAGCAGTACTTC,CASSLTGTGIYEQYF
TRBD1,-,TRBJ2-3,TRBV20-1,TGCAGTGCTCGGACAGGGTTGGCGCAGTATTTT,CSARTGLAQYF
-,-,TRBJ2-2,TRBV7-6,TGTGCCAGCAGCTTTTTACAGCAGGCCGGGGAGCTGGTTTTT,CASSFLQQAGELVF
-,many,TRBJ2-1,TRBV24-1,TGTGCCACCAGTGAGCTGGACGGCAATGAGCAGTTCTTC,CATSELDGNEQFF
-,-,TRBJ2-3,TRBV6-6,TGTGCCAGCAGTTATGGACAGTCCACAGATACGCAGTATTTT,CASSYGQSTDTQYF
-,few,TRBJ1-5,TRBV28,TGTGCCAGCAGTTTGGACGTTTACGGCAATCAGCCCCAGCATTTT,CASSLDVYGNQPQHF
-,many,TRBJ2-1,TRBV7-9,TGTGCCAGCAGCTCCCGTGGCGGGGACTACAATGAGCAGTTCTTC,CASSSRGGDYNEQFF
TRBD1,few,TRBJ2-7,TRBV4-1,TGCGCCAGCAGGCCACCGGGACAGGGCTACGAGCAGTACTTC,CASRPPGQGYEQYF
-,many,TRBJ1-2,TRBV12-5,TGTGCTAGTGGTTTGGGGTATTCGGCCGGCGGCTACACCTTC,CASGLGYSAGGYTF
-,-,TRBJ1-3,TRBV20-1,TGCAGTGCTAGAGATCCCTGGGCTGGAAACACCATATATTTT,CSARDPWAGNTIYF
TRBD1,-,TRBJ2-5,TRBV28,TGTGCCAGCAGGTGGCAGGGGGCGGGGGAGACCCAGTACTTC,CASRWQGAGETQYF
-,many,TRBJ1-1,TRBV28,TGTGCCAGCAGTTTTGGCCGGAACACTGAAGCTTTCTTT,CASSFGRNTEAFF
-,-,TRBJ2-7,TRBV6-2/TRBV6-3,TGTGCCAGCAGTTACTCGGGGGGCATTGGCGAGCAGTACTTC,CASSYSGGIGEQYF
TRBD1,-,TRBJ1-1,TRBV4-2,TGTGCCAGCAGCCAAAGGACAGGGGGAGGGACTGAAGCTTTCTTT,CASSQRTGGGTEAFF
-,-,TRBJ1-4,TRBV7-6,TGTGCCAGCAGCTTAGCCAGAACTAATGAAAAACTGTTTTTT,CASSLARTNEKLFF